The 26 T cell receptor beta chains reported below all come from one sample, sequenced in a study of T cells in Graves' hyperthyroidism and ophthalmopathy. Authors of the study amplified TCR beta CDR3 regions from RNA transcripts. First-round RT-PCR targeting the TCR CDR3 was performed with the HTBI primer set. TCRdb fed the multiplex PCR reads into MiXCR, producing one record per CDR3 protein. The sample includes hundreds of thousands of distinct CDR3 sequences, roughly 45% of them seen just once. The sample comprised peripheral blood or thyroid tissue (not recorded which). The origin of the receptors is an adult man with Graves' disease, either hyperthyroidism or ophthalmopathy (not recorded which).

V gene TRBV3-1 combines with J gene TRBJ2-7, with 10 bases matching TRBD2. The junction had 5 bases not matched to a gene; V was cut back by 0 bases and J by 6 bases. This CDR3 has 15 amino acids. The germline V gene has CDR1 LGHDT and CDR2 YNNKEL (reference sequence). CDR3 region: CASSQDWASGGEQYF. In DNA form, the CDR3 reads TGTGCCAGCAGCCAAGATTGGGCTAGCGGGGGCGAGCAGTACTTC.

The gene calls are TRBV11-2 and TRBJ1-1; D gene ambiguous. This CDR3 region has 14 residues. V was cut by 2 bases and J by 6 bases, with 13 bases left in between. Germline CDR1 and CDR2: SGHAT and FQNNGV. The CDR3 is CASSLSRPRPEAFF. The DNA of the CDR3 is TGTGCCAGCAGCTTATCTAGGCCTCGACCTGAAGCTTTCTTT.

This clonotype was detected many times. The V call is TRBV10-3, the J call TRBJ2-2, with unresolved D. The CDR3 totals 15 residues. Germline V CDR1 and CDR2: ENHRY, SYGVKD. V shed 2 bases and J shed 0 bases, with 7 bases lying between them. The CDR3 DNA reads TGTGCCATCAGTGAGGTTCGAACGAACACCGGGGAGCTGTTTTTT. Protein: CAISEVRTNTGELFF.

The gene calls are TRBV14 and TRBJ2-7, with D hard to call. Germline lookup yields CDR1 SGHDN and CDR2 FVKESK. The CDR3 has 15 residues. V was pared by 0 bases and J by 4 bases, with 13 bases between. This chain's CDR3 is CASSQENSLGYEQYF. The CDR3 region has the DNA TGTGCCAGCAGCCAAGAAAACAGCTTGGGATACGAGCAGTACTTC.

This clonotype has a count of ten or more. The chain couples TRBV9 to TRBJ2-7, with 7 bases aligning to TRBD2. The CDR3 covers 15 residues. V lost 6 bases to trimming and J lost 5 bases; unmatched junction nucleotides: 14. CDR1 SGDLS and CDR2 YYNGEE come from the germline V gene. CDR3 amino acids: CASNKRELGRNEQYF. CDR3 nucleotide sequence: TGTGCCAGCAACAAGCGGGAACTAGGAAGGAACGAGCAGTACTTC.

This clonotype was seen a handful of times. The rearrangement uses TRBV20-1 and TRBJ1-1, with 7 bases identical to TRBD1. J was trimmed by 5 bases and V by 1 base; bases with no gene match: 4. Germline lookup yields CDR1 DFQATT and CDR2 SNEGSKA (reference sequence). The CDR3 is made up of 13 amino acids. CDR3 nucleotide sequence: TGCAGTGCTAGAGTTCCAGGGGGTACTGAAGCTTTCTTT. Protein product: CSARVPGGTEAFF.

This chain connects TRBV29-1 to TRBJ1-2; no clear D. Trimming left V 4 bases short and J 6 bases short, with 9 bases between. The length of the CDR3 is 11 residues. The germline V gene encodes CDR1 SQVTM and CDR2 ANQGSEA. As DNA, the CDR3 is TGCAGCGTTGGGGCAGGACATGGCTACACCTTC. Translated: CSVGAGHGYTF.

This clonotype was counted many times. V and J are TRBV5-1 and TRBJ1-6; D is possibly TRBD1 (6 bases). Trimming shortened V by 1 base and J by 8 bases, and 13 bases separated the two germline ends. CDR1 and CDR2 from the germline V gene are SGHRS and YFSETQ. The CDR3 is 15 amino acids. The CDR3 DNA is TGCGCCAGCAGCTTGCAGGGGATAAGGGATTCACCCCTCCACTTT. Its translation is CASSLQGIRDSPLHF.

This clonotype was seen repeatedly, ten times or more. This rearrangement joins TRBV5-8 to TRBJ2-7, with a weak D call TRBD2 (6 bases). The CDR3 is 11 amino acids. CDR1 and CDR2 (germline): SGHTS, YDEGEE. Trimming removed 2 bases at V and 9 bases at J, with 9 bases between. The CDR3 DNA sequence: TGTGCCAGCAGCTTAGCGGGCCGGCAGTACTTC. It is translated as CASSLAGRQYF. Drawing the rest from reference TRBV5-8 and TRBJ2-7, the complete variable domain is EAGVTQSPTHLIKTRGQQATLRCSPISGHTSVYWYQQALGLGLQFLLWYDEGEERNRGNFPPRFSGRQFPNYSSELNVNALELEDSALYLCASSLAGRQYFGPGTRLTVT.

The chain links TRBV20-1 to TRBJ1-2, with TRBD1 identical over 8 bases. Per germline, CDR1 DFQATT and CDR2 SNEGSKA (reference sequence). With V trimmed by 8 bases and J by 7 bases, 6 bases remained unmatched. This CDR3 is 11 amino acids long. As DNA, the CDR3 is TGCAGTTTGACAGGGGCGCGTGGCTACACCTTC. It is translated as CSLTGARGYTF.

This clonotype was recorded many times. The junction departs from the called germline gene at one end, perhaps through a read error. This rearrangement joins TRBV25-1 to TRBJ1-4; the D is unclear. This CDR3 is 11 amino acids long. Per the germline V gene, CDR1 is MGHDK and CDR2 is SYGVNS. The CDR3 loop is CASSGNEKLLF. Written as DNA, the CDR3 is TGTGCCAGCAGTGGAAATGAAAAACTGCTTTTT.

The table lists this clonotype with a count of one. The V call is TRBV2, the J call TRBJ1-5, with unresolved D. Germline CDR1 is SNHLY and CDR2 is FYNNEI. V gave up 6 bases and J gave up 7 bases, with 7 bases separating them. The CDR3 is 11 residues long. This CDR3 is CASRAGQPQHF. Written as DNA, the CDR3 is TGTGCCAGCAGGGCCGGACAGCCCCAGCATTTT. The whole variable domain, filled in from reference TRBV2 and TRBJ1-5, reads EPEVTQTPSHQVTQMGQEVILRCVPISNHLYFYWYRQILGQKVEFLVSFYNNEISEKSEIFDDQFSVERPDGSNFTLKIRSTKLEDSAMYFCASRAGQPQHFGDGTRLSIL.

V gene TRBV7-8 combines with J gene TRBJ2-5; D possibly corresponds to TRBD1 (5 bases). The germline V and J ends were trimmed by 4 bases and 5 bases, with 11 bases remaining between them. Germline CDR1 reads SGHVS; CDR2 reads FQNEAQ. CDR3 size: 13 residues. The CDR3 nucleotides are TGTGCCAGCAGCTCCCCGACAGATGAGACCCAGTACTTC. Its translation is CASSSPTDETQYF.

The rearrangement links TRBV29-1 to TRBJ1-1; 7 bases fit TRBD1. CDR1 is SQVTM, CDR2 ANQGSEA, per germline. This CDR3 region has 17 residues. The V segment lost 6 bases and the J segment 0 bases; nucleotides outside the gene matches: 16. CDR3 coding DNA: TGCAGCGTCGCGAGATCGAGGGAGGGGGCAATGAACACTGAAGCTTTCTTT. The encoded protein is CSVARSREGAMNTEAFF. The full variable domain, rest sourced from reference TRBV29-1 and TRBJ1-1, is SAVISQKPSRDICQRGTSLTIQCQVDSQVTMMFWYRQQPGQSLTLIATANQGSEATYESGFVIDKFPISRPNLTFSTLTVSNMSPEDSSIYLCSVARSREGAMNTEAFFGQGTRLTVV.

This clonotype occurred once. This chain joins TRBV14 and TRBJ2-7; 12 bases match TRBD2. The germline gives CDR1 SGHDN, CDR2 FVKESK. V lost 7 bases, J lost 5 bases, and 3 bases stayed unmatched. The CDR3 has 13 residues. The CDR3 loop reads CASTSGRVDEQYF. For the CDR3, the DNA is TGTGCCAGCACTAGCGGGAGGGTTGACGAGCAGTACTTC.

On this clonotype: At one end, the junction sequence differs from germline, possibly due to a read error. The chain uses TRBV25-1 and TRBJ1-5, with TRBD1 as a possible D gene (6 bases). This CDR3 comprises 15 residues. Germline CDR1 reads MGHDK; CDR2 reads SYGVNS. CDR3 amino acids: CASSTTQGSTQPQHF. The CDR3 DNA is TGTGCCAGCAGTACCACACAGGGAAGCACTCAGCCCCAGCATTTT.

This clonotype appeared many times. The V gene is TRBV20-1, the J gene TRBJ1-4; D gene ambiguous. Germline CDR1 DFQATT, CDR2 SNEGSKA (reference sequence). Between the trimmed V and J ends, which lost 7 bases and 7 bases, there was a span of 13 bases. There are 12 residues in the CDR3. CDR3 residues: CSVGHWGEKLFF. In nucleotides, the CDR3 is TGCAGTGTGGGCCACTGGGGTGAAAAACTGTTTTTT.

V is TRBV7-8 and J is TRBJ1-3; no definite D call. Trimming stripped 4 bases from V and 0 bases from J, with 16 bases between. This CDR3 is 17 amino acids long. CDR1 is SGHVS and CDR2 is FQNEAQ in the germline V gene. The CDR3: CASSSLGQIDSGNTIYF. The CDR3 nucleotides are TGTGCCAGCAGCTCACTAGGCCAGATCGACTCTGGAAACACCATATATTTT. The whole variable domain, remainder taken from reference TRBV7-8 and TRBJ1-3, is GAGVSQSPRYKVAKRGQDVALRCDPISGHVSLFWYQQALGQGPEFLTYFQNEAQLDKSGLPSDRFFAERPEGSVSTLKIQRTQQEDSAVYLCASSSLGQIDSGNTIYFGEGSWLTVV.

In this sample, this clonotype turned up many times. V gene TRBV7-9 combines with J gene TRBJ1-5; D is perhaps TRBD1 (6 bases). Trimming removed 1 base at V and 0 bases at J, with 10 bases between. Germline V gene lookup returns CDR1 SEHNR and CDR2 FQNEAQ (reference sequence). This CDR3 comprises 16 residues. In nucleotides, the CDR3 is TGTGCCAGCAGCTTAGGAGCAGGGGTTAGCAATCAGCCCCAGCATTTT. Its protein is CASSLGAGVSNQPQHF.

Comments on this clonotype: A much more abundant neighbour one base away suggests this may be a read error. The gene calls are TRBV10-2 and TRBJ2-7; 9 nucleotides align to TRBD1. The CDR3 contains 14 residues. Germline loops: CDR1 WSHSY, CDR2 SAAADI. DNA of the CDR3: TGCGCCGGCAGACCGACAGGGGGGTCCTACGAGCAGTACTTC. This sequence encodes CAGRPTGGSYEQYF.

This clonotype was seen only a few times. The CDR3 DNA reads TGCAGCGTTACAATGAACAGGGTACTGAACACTGAAGCTTTCTTT. Its translation: CSVTMNRVLNTEAFF. V gene TRBV29-1 combines with J gene TRBJ1-1; tentatively, D is TRBD1 (6 bases). Trimming stripped 5 bases from V and 0 bases from J, with 16 bases between. Germline V gene lookup returns CDR1 SQVTM and CDR2 ANQGSEA. The CDR3 runs 15 residues.

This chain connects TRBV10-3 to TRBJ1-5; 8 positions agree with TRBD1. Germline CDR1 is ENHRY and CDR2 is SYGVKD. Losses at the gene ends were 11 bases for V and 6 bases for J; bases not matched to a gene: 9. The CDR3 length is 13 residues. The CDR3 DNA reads TGTGCCTGGAGTGTGGACAGGGTTCAGCCCCAGCATTTT. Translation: CAWSVDRVQPQHF.

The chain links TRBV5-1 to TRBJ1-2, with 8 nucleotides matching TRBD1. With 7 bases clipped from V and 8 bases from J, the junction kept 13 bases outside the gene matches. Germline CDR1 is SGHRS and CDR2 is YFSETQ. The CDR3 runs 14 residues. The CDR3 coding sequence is TGCGCCAGCGGCCAGGGCCGGACAGGGTACGGCTACACCTTC. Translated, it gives CASGQGRTGYGYTF. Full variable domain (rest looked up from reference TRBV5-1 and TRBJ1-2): KAGVTQTPRYLIKTRGQQVTLSCSPISGHRSVSWYQQTPGQGLQFLFEYFSETQRNKGNFPGRFSGRQFSNSRSEMNVSTLELGDSALYLCASGQGRTGYGYTFGSGTRLTVV.

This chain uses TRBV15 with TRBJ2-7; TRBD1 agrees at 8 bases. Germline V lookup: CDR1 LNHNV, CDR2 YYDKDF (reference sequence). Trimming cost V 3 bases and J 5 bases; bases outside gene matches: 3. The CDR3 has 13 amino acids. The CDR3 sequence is CATSSQTGDEQYF. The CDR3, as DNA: TGTGCCACCAGCAGCCAGACAGGGGACGAGCAGTACTTC.

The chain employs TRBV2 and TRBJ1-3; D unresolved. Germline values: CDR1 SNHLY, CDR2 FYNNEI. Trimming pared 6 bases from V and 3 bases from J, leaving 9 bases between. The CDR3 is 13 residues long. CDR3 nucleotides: TGTGCCAGCAGCGGACGGTATGGAAACACCATATATTTT. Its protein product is CASSGRYGNTIYF.

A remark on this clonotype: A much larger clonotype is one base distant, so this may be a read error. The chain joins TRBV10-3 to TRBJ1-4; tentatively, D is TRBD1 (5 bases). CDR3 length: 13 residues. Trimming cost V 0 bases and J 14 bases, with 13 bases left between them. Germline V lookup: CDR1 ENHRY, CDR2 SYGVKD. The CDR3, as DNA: TGTGCCATCAGTGAGTCGGGGAGGAAGGGGCTGTTTTTT. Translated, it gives CAISESGRKGLFF.